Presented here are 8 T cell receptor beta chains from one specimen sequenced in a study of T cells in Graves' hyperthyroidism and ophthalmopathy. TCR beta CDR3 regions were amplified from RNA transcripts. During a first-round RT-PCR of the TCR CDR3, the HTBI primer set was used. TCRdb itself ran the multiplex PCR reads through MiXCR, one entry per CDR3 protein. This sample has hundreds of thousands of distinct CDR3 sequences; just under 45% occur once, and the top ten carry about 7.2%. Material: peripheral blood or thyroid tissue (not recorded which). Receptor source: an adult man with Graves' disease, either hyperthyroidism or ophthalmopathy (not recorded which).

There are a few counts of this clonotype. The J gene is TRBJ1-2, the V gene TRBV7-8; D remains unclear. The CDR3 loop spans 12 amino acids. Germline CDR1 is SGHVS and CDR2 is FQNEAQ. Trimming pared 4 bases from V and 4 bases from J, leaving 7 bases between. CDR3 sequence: CASSYYSYGYTF. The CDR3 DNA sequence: TGTGCCAGCAGCTATTACAGCTATGGCTACACCTTC.

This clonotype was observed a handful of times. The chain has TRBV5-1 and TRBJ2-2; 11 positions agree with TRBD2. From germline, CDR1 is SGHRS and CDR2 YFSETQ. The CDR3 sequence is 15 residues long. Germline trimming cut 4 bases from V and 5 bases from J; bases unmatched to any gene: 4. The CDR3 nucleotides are TGCGCCAGCAGCATGACTAGCGGGACGACCGGGGAGCTGTTTTTT. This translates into CASSMTSGTTGELFF.

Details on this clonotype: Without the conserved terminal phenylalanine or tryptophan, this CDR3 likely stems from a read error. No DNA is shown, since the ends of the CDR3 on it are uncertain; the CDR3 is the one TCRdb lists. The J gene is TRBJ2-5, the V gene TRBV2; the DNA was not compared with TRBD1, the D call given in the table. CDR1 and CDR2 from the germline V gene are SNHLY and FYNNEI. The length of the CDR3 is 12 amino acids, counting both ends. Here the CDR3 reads CASSGEPGPGVV.

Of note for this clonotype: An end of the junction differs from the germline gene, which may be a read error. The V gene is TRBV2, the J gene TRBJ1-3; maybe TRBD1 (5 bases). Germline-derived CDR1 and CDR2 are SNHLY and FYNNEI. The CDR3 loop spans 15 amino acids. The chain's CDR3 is CASSQSTAALNAIYF. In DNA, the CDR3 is TGTGCCAGCAGTCAGTCGACAGCCGCGCTAAACGCCATATATTTT.

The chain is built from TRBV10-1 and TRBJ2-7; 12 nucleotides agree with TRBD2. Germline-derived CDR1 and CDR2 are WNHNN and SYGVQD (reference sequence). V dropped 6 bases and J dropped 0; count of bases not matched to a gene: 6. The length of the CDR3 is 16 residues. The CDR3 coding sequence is TGCGCCAGCAGGGGACTAGCGGGCACAACCTCCTACGAGCAGTACTTC. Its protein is CASRGLAGTTSYEQYF.

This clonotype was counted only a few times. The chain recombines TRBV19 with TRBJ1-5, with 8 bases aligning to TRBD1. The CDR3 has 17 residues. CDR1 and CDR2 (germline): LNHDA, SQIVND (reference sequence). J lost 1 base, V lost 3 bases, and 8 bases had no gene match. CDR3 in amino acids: CASSMLEQGESNQPQHF. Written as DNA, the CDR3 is TGTGCCAGTAGTATGTTGGAACAGGGGGAAAGCAATCAGCCCCAGCATTTT.

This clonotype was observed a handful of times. CDR3 residues: CASSVDNSPYGYTF. The CDR3 nucleotides read TGTGCCAGCAGCGTAGATAACAGCCCCTATGGCTACACCTTC. The rearrangement uses TRBV6-5 and TRBJ1-2; no clear D gene. The length of the CDR3 is 14 residues. Per germline, CDR1 MNHEY and CDR2 SVGAGI. V was cut by 6 bases and J by 4 bases, with 15 bases left in between.

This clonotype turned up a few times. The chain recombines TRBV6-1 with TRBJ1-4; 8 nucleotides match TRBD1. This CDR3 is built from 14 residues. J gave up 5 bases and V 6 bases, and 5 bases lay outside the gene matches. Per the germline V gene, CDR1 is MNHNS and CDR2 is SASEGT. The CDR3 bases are TGTGCCAGCAGGATGACAGGGGACAATGAAAAACTGTTTTTT. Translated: CASRMTGDNEKLFF.